These T cell receptor beta chains were read from a single sample in a study of radiation and T cells in renal cell carcinoma. Method: immunoSEQ multiplex PCR; TCRdb's copy keeps in-frame clones and lacks some. The table has approximately 90,000 clones, roughly 90% seen once. Material: blood, obtained from a patient whose treatment included radiotherapy and nephrectomy. The origin of the receptors is a man aged 45 to 65 with renal cell carcinoma. Each CDR3 is given with its conserved first and last residue. Each record gives: clone size, D gene, J gene, V gene, CDR3 protein, CDR3 DNA. A D gene is named only where the DNA matches it firmly. The listing skips clone size in some rows; elsewhere it reads once, few, many or a size class.

>.|TRBD1|TRBJ1-1|TRBV4-1
CASSQVVYHTTGPNSLTEAFF
TGCGCCAGCAGCCAAGTAGTTTATCACACGACAGGGCCCAATTCGTTGACTGAAGCTTTCTTT
>.|.|TRBJ1-4|TRBV4-3
CASSVIGAGDEKLFF
TGCGCCAGCAGCGTTATCGGGGCCGGAGATGAAAAACTGTTTTTT
>.|.|TRBJ1-4|TRBV30
CAWTGQDLRNEKLFF
TGTGCCTGGACGGGCCAGGACCTTAGAAATGAAAAACTGTTTTTT
>.|.|TRBJ2-3|TRBV5-1
CASSEGYYTDTQYF
TGCGCCAGCAGCGAGGGATATTATACAGATACGCAGTATTTT
>once|.|TRBJ2-7|TRBV5-1
CASSFSSGAYEQYF
TGCGCCAGCAGCTTTAGCTCCGGGGCCTACGAGCAGTACTTC
>.|TRBD1|TRBJ1-5|TRBV6-1
CASSEILVVLQGQPQHF
TGTGCCAGCAGTGAAATTCTCGTCGTCCTACAGGGGCAGCCCCAGCATTTT
>.|.|TRBJ1-1|TRBV6-5
CASSYSGGAHTEAFF
TGTGCCAGCAGTTACTCCGGGGGGGCGCACACTGAAGCTTTCTTT
>once|.|TRBJ2-3|TRBV11-3
CASSLVADGHTQYF
TGTGCCAGCAGCTTAGTAGCGGACGGGCATACGCAGTATTTT
>.|TRBD1|TRBJ1-5|TRBV30
CAWSVLQGAKGPQHF
TGTGCCTGGAGCGTACTACAGGGGGCTAAGGGGCCCCAGCATTTT
>.|TRBD1|TRBJ1-6|TRBV7-9
CASSLGQGTYNSPLHF
TGTGCCAGCAGCTTAGGACAGGGTACATATAATTCACCCCTCCACTTT
>once|.|TRBJ2-7|TRBV7-9
CASSLVDNYEQYF
TGTGCCAGCAGCTTAGTGGACAACTACGAGCAGTACTTC
>few|.|TRBJ1-1|TRBV11-1
CASSFNRETEAFF
TGTGCCAGCAGCTTTAACAGGGAGACTGAAGCTTTCTTT
>.|TRBD1|TRBJ2-7|TRBV28
CASSPGQSTYEQYF
TGTGCCAGCAGCCCGGGACAGAGTACCTACGAGCAGTACTTC
>.|.|TRBJ2-1|TRBV5-4
CASSLGSATSSYNEQFF
TGTGCCAGCAGCTTGGGTTCGGCGACGAGCTCCTACAATGAGCAGTTCTTC
>.|.|TRBJ2-2|TRBV1
CTSSLFGTDAGELFF
TGCACCAGCAGCCTATTTGGGACTGACGCCGGGGAGCTGTTTTTT
>.|TRBD2|TRBJ2-3|TRBV14
CASSLAGYTDTQYF
TGTGCCAGCAGCCTAGCGGGGTACACAGATACGCAGTATTTT
>.|TRBD2|TRBJ2-5|TRBV30
CAWSTPGTSGETQYF
TGTGCCTGGAGTACCCCCGGGACTAGCGGTGAGACCCAGTACTTC
>.|TRBD1|TRBJ1-1|TRBV6-7
CASSFRTGGFMNTEAFF
TGTGCCAGCAGTTTCCGGACAGGGGGCTTCATGAACACTGAAGCTTTCTTT
>medium-sized|.|TRBJ1-6|TRBV19
CASSIRPVYNSPLHF
TGTGCCAGTAGTATCCGGCCAGTCTATAATTCACCCCTCCACTTT
>.|.|TRBJ1-4|TRBV2
CASSDRTTNEKLFF
TGTGCCAGCAGTGACAGGACAACTAATGAAAAACTGTTTTTT
>.|TRBD1|TRBJ1-1|TRBV9
CASSETGTGTWGTEAFF
TGTGCCAGCAGCGAAACCGGGACAGGGACCTGGGGCACTGAAGCTTTCTTT
>.|TRBD2|TRBJ2-3|TRBV7-2
CASSSGRLAGDTDTQYF
TGTGCCAGCAGCTCAGGCAGACTAGCGGGGGATACAGATACGCAGTATTTT
>.|TRBD1|TRBJ1-1|TRBV5-1
CASSLSPGQDGETEAFF
TGCGCCAGCAGCTTGTCCCCGGGACAGGACGGAGAGACTGAAGCTTTCTTT
>.|.|TRBJ2-2|TRBV6-5
CASTTETPNTGELFF
TGTGCCAGCACCACGGAGACACCGAACACCGGGGAGCTGTTTTTT
>.|.|TRBJ1-2|TRBV7-9
CASSSVHSNRGYTF
TGTGCCAGCAGCTCAGTACACTCCAACCGGGGCTACACCTTC
>once|.|TRBJ2-1|TRBV2
CASSVDIYNEQFF
TGTGCCAGCAGCGTGGACATATACAATGAGCAGTTCTTC
>.|.|TRBJ2-3|TRBV6-1
CASSSSGLRFF
TGTGCCAGCAGTAGTTCTGGCTTGCGGTTTTTT
>.|.|TRBJ2-3|TRBV5-1
CASSRTAGQRTDTQYF
TGCGCCAGCAGCCGGACGGCTGGACAGCGCACAGATACGCAGTATTTT
>once|.|TRBJ1-2|TRBV29-1
CSVWTANYGYTF
TGCAGCGTTTGGACAGCTAACTATGGCTACACCTTC
>.|TRBD1|TRBJ1-2|TRBV7-6
CASSSGTGIMYGYTF
TGTGCCAGCAGCTCCGGGACAGGGATAATGTATGGCTACACCTTC
>few|.|TRBJ2-2|TRBV15
CATSREQGLLAGELFF
TGTGCCACCAGCAGAGAACAGGGACTTCTCGCCGGGGAGCTGTTTTTT
>.|.|TRBJ1-5|TRBV2
CASTHRERGNQPQHF
TGTGCCAGCACCCACAGGGAACGCGGCAATCAGCCCCAGCATTTT
>.|TRBD1|TRBJ2-7|TRBV18
CASSPRGQGEYF
TGTGCCAGCTCACCACGCGGGCAGGGGGAGTACTTC
>.|TRBD2|TRBJ2-2|TRBV11-1
CASSTPGGENTGELFF
TGTGCCAGCAGCACTCCCGGGGGGGAGAACACCGGGGAGCTGTTTTTT
>.|.|TRBJ2-5|TRBV7-2
CASSLKRETQYF
TGTGCCAGCAGCTTAAAGAGGGAGACCCAGTACTTC
>few|TRBD1|TRBJ1-2|TRBV10-3
CATSGTGEGYTF
TGTGCCACTTCCGGGACAGGGGAGGGCTACACCTTC
>.|TRBD1|TRBJ2-7|TRBV7-8
CASSFYEGATEQYF
TGTGCCAGCAGCTTTTATGAGGGGGCGACCGAGCAGTACTTC
>.|.|TRBJ2-1|TRBV10-3
CAIKAGPSYNEQFF
TGTGCCATCAAGGCGGGGCCCTCCTACAATGAGCAGTTCTTC
>once|.|TRBJ1-3|TRBV28
CASSPTGSGNTIYF
TGTGCCAGCAGCCCCACAGGCTCTGGAAACACCATATATTTT
>.|.|TRBJ1-2|TRBV11-2
CASSFSTGRSGYGYTF
TGTGCCAGCAGCTTCTCTACAGGGCGCTCGGGCTATGGCTACACCTTC
>.|.|TRBJ2-1|TRBV18
CASSTPTRGPVNEQFF
TGTGCCAGCTCAACACCAACGCGAGGGCCAGTCAATGAGCAGTTCTTC
>once|TRBD1|TRBJ2-3|TRBV11-2
CASSLDGTGRPGDTQYF
TGTGCCAGCAGCTTAGACGGGACAGGGCGTCCGGGGGATACGCAGTATTTT
>once|.|TRBJ1-3|TRBV13
CASSLGPGIGNTIYF
TGTGCCAGCAGCTTAGGCCCAGGGATAGGAAACACCATATATTTT
>.|.|TRBJ1-1|TRBV18
CASSPPGRINTEAFF
TGTGCCAGCTCACCACCGGGCAGGATAAACACTGAAGCTTTCTTT
>.|TRBD1|TRBJ1-6|TRBV9
CASSVDRAYSYNSPLHF
TGTGCCAGCAGCGTCGACAGGGCTTACTCCTATAATTCACCCCTCCACTTT